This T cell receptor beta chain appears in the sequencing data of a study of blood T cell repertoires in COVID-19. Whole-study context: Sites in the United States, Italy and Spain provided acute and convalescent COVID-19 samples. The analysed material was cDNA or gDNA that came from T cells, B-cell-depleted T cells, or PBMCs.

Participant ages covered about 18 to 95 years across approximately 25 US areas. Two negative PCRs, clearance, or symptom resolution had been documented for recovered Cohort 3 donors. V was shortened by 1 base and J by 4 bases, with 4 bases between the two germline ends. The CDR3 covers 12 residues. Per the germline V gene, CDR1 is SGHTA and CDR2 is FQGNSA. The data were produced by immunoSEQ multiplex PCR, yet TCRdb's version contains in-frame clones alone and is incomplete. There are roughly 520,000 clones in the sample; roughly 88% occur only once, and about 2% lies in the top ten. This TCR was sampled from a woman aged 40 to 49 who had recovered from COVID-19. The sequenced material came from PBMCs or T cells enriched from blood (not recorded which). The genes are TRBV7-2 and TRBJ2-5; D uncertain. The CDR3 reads CASSLGAETQYF. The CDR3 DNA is TGTGCCAGCAGCTTAGGGGCAGAGACCCAGTACTTC.